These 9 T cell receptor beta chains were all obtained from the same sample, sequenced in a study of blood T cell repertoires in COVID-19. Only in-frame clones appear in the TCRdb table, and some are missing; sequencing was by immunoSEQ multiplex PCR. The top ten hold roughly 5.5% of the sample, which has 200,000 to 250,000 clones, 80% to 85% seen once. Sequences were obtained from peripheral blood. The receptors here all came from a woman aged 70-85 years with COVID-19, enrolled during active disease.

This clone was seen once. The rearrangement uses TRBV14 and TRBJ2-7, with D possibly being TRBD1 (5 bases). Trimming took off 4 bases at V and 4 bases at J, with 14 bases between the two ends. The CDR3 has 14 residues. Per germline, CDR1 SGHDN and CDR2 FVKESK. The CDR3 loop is CASSPYRGGYEQYF. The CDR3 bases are TGTGCCAGCAGCCCTTATAGGGGTGGATACGAGCAGTACTTC.

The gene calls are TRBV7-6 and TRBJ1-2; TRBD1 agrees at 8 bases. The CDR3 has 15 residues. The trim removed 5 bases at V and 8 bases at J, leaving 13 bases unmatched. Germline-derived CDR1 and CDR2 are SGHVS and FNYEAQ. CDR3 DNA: TGTGCCAGCAGCCTGTACGGACAGGGACGCGAGGGCTACACCTTC. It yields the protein CASSLYGQGREGYTF.

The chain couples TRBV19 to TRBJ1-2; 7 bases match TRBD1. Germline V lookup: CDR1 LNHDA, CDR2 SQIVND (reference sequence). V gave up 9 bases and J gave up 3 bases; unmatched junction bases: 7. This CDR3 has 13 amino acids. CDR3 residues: CASSDRPYYGYTF. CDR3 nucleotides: TGTGCCAGCTCGGACAGGCCTTACTATGGCTACACCTTC. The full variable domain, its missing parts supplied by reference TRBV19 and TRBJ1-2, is DGGITQSPKYLFRKEGQNVTLSCEQNLNHDAMYWYRQDPGQGLRLIYYSQIVNDFQKGDIAEGYSVSREKKESFPLTVTSAQKNPTAFYLCASSDRPYYGYTFGSGTRLTVV.

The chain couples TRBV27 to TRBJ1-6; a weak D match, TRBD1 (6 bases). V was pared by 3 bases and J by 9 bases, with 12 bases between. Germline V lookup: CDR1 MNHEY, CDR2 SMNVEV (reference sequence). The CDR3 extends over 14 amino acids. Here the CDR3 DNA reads TGTGCCAGCAGTTTGCAGGGGCTGAGTTCACCCCTCCACTTT. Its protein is CASSLQGLSSPLHF.

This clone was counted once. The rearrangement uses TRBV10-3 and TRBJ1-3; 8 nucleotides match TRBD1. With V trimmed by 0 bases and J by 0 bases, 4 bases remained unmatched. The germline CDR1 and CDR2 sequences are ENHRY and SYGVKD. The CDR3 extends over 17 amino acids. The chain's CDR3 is CAISESGQGGSGNTIYF. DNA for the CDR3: TGTGCCATCAGTGAGTCAGGACAGGGAGGCTCTGGAAACACCATATATTTT.

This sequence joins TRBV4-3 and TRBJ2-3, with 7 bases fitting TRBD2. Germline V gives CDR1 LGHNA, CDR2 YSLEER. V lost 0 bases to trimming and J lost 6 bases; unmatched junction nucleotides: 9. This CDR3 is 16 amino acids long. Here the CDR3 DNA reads TGCGCCAGCAGCCAAGATTTGGGACTAAGACCGGATACGCAGTATTTT. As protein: CASSQDLGLRPDTQYF.

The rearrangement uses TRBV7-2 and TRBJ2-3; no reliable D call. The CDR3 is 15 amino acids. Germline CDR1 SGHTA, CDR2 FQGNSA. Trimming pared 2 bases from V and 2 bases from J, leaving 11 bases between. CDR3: CASSLIAGFTDTQYF. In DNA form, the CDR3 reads TGTGCCAGCAGCTTAATTGCAGGATTCACAGATACGCAGTATTTT.

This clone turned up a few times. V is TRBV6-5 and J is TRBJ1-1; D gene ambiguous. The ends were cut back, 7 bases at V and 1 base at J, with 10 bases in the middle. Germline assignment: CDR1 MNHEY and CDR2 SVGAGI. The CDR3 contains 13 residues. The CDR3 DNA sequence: TGTGCCAGCAAGTTGTGGGCGAACACTGAAGCTTTCTTT. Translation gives CASKLWANTEAFF.

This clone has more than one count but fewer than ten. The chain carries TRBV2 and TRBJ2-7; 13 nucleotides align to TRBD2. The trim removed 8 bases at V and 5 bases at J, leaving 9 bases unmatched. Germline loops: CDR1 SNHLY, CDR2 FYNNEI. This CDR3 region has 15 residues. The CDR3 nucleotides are TGTGCCAGCCCCCGCTCCGGGACTAGCGGGAACGAGCAGTACTTC. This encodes CASPRSGTSGNEQYF.